The TCR beta chain described here comes from a study of blood T cells in healthy people across ages. Study background: Template switching picked up about one barcoded beta molecule for each two T cells.

For the second PCR, which ran for about 7 to 11 cycles, a sample-barcoded 5' primer and a J-beta primer mix were used. TCRdb independently ran MiXCR on the 5' RACE reads; one entry per CDR3 protein. This sample carries some 900,000 distinct CDR3 sequences, roughly 48% of them seen once, and the ten largest clones take 13%. At least 5.5 micrograms of total RNA were extracted per sample. Trimming left V 4 bases short and J 5 bases short, with 17 bases between. Per the germline V gene, CDR1 is DFQATT and CDR2 is SNEGSKA (reference sequence). The CDR3 sequence is 14 residues long. The material sequenced was blood. This TCR was sampled from a man aged 30 to 39 in good health. This chain uses TRBV20-1 with TRBJ2-5; no clear D. This CDR3 is CSANQRLGQETQYF. The CDR3 region has the DNA TGCAGTGCTAACCAGCGACTGGGCCAGGAGACCCAGTACTTC.